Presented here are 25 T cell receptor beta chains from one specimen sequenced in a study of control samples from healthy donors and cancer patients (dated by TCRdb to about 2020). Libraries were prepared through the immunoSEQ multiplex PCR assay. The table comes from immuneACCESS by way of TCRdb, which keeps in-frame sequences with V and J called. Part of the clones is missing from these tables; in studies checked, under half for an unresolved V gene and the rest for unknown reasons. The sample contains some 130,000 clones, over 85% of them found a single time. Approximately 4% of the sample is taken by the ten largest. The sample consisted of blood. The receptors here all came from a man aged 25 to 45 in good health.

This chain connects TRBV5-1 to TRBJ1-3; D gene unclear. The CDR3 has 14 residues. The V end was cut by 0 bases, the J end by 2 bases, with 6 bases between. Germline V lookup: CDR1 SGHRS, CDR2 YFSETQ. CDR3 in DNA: TGCGCCAGCAGCTTGGAAGGACCTGGAAACACCATATATTTT. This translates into CASSLEGPGNTIYF.

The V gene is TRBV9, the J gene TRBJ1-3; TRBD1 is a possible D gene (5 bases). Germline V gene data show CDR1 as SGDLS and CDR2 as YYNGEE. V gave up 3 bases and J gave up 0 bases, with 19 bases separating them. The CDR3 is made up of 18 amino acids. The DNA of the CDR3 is TGTGCCAGCAGCGGCCCCGCCTGGGGCACGAGCTCTGGAAACACCATATATTTT. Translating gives CASSGPAWGTSSGNTIYF.

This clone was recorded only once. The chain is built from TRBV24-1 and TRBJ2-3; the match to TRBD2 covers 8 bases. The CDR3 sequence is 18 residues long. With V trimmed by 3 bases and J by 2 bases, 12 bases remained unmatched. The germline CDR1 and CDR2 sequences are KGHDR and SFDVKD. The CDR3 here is CATSDPRGSGGLTDTQYF. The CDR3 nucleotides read TGTGCCACCAGTGATCCACGCGGGTCGGGGGGGCTCACAGATACGCAGTATTTT.

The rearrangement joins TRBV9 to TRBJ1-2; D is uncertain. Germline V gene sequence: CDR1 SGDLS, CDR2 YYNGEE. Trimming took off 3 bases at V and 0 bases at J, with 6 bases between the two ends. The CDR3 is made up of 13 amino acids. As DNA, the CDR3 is TGTGCCAGCAGCGGTGGGACTAACTATGGCTACACCTTC. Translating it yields CASSGGTNYGYTF.

For the CDR3, the DNA is TGTGCCAGCAGCCCACCCCGACAGGGGGCTTCCCAAGAGACCCAGTACTTC. Translation gives CASSPPRQGASQETQYF. The chain recombines TRBV11-2 with TRBJ2-5; 10 bases line up with TRBD1. The CDR3 spans 17 residues. The V and J ends lost 5 bases and 1 base, in that order; junction bases with no gene match: 10. Germline V gene sequence: CDR1 SGHAT, CDR2 FQNNGV.

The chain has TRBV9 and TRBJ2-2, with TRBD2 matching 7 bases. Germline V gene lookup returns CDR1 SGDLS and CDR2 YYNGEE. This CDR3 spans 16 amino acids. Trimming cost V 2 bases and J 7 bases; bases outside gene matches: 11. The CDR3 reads CASSVGTTLRDGELFF. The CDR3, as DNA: TGTGCCAGCAGCGTCGGGACTACCTTGCGGGACGGGGAGCTGTTTTTT.

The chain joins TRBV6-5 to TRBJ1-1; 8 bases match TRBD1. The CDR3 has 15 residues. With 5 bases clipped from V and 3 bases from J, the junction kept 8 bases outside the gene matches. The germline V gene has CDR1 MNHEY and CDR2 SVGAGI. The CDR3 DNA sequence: TGTGCCAGCAGTCGACAGGGGTTGGTCGACACTGAAGCTTTCTTT. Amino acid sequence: CASSRQGLVDTEAFF.

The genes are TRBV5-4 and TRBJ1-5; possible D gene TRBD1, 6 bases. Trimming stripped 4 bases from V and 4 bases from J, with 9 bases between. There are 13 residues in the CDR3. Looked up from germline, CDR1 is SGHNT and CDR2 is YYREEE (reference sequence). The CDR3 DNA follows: TGTGCCAGCAGCACACAGGGAAATCAGCCCCAGCATTTT. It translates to CASSTQGNQPQHF.

For the CDR3, the DNA is TGCGCCAGCAGCCAAGATCCAGGGTTAGACGAGCAGTACTTC. It specifies CASSQDPGLDEQYF. The chain joins TRBV4-3 to TRBJ2-7; D is perhaps TRBD1 (5 bases). The ends were cut back, 0 bases at V and 5 bases at J, with 11 bases in the middle. This CDR3 has 14 residues. CDR1 is LGHNA and CDR2 is YSLEER in the germline V gene.

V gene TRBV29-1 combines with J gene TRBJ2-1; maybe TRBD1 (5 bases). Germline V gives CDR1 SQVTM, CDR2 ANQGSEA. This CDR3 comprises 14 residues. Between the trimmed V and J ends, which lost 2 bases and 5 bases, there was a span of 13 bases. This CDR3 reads CSVERGLPHNEQFF. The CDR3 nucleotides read TGCAGCGTTGAAAGGGGATTACCTCACAATGAGCAGTTCTTC.

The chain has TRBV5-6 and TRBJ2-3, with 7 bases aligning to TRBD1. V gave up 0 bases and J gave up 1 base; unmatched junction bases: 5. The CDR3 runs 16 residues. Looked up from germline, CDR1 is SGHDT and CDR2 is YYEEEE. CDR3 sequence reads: CASSLATGLRTDTQYF. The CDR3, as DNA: TGTGCCAGCAGCTTGGCGACAGGGCTTCGCACAGATACGCAGTATTTT.

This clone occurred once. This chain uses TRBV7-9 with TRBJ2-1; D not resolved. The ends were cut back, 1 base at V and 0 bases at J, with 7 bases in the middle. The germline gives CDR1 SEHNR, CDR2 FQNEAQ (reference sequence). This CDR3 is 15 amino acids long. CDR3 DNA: TGTGCCAGCAGCTTAGTTTCGGGCTCCTACAATGAGCAGTTCTTC. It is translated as CASSLVSGSYNEQFF.

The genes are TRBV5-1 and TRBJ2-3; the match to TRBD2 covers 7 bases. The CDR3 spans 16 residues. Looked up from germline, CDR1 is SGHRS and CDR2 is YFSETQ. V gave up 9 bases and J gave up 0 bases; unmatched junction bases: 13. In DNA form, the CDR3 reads TGCGCCACCCGGCGGGGGAGTTGGCCTAGCACAGATACGCAGTATTTT. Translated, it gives CATRRGSWPSTDTQYF.

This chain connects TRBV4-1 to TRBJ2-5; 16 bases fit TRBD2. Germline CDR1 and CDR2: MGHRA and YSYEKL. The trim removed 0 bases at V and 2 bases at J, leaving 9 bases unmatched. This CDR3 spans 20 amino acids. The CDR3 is CASSQDGTSGGAARQETQYF. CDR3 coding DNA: TGCGCCAGCAGCCAAGATGGGACTAGCGGGGGGGCAGCTCGGCAAGAGACCCAGTACTTC.

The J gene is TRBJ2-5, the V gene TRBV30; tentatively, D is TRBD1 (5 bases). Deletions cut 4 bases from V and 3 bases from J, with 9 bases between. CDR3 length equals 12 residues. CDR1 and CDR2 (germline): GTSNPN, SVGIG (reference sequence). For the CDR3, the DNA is TGTGCCTGGATGGACAAGGAAGAGACCCAGTACTTC. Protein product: CAWMDKEETQYF.

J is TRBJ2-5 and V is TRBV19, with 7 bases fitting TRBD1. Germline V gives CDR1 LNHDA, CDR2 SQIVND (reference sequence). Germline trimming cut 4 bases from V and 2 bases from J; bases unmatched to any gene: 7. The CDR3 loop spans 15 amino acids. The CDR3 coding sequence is TGTGCCAGTAGTACCCGACAGGGCTTGCAAGAGACCCAGTACTTC. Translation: CASSTRQGLQETQYF.

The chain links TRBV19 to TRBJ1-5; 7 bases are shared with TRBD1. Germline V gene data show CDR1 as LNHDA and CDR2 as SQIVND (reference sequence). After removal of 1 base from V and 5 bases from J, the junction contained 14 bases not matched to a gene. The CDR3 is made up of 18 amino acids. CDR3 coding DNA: TGTGCCAGTAGTATAGGCGGGGTGCCAGGGGGGGGAGATCAGCCCCAGCATTTT. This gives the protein CASSIGGVPGGGDQPQHF.

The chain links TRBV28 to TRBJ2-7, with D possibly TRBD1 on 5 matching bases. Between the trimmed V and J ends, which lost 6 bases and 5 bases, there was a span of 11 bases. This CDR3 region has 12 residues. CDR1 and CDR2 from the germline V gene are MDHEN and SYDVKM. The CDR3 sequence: CASRKTANEQYF. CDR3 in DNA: TGTGCCAGCAGGAAGACAGCGAACGAGCAGTACTTC.

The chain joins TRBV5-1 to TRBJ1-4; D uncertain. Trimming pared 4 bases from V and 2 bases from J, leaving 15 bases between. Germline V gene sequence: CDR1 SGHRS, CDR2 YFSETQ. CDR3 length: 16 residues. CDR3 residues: CASSPGGSLTNEKLFF. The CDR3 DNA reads TGCGCCAGCAGCCCCGGAGGGAGTCTGACTAATGAAAAACTGTTTTTT.

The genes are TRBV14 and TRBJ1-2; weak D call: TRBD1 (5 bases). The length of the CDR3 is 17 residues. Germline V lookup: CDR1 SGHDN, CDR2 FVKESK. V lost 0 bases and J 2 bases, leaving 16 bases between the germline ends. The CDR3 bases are TGTGCCAGCAGCCAAGACAGGGTGGGGCAGATCAACTATGGCTACACCTTC. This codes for CASSQDRVGQINYGYTF. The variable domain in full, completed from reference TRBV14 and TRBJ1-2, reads EAGVTQFPSHSVIEKGQTVTLRCDPISGHDNLYWYRRVMGKEIKFLLHFVKESKQDESGMPNNRFLAERTGGTYSTLKVQPAELEDSGVYFCASSQDRVGQINYGYTFGSGTRLTVV.

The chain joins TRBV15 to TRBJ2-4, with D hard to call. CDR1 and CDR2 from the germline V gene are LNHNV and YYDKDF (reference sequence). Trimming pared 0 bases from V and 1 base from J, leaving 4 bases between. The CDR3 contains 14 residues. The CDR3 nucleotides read TGTGCCACCAGCAGAGAGGGGGCCAAAAACATTCAGTACTTC. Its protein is CATSREGAKNIQYF.

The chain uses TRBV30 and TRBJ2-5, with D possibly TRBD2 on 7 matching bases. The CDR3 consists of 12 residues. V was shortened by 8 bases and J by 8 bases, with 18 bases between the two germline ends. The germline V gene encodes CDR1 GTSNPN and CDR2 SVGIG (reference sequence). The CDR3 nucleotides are TGTGCCCGAGACAGAAGGGGGGGAACCCAGTACTTC. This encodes CARDRRGGTQYF. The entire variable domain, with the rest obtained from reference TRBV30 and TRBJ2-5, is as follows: SQTIHQWPATLVQPVGSPLSLECTVEGTSNPNLYWYRQAAGRGLQLLFYSVGIGQISSEVPQNLSASRPQDRQFILSSKKLLLSDSGFYLCARDRRGGTQYFGPGTRLLVL.

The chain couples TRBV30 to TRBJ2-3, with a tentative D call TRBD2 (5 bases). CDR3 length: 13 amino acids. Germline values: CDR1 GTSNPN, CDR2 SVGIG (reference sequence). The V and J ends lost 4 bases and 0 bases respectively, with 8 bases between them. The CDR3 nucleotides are TGTGCCTGGAATTCGGGGAGCACAGATACGCAGTATTTT. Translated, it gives CAWNSGSTDTQYF.

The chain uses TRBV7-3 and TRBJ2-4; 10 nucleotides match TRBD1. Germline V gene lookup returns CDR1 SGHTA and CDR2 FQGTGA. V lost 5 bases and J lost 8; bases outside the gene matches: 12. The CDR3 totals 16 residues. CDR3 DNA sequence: TGTGCCAGCAGCACGACAGGGGGCCCCGGTTTGGACATTCAGTACTTC. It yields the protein CASSTTGGPGLDIQYF.

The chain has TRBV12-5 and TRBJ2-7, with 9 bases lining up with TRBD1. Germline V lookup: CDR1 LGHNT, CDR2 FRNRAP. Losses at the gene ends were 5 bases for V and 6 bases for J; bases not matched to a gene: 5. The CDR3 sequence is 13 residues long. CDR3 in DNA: TGTGCTAGTGGTCCGGGACAGGGTTTCGAGCAGTACTTC. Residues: CASGPGQGFEQYF.